Following are 24 T cell receptor beta chains from one sample sequenced in a study of T cell repertoires in cytomegalovirus infection. Their specific antigens are unknown. From the reads, TCRdb called clonotypes with MiXCR, one entry per CDR3 protein. The sample lists hundreds of thousands of distinct CDR3 sequences; 31% were seen once. The specimen comprised cultured CD8+ T cells from PBMCs, sampled from culture after CMV antigen stimulation. The receptors stem from a human donor in good health (CMV status not recorded). Some clones in this sample may be carry-over from other donors' samples.

Here the CDR3 DNA reads TGTGCCAGCAGCGTTTCCCGGGGCGAGCCCACAGATACGCAGTATTTT. This sequence encodes CASSVSRGEPTDTQYF. V gene TRBV9 combines with J gene TRBJ2-3; D assignment may be TRBD1 or TRBD2 (5 bases each). CDR1 is SGDLS and CDR2 is YYNGEE in the germline V gene. The CDR3 loop spans 16 amino acids. The germline V and J ends were trimmed by 2 bases and 2 bases, with 15 bases remaining between them.

The chain carries TRBV7-4 and TRBJ1-5; D may be TRBD1 (5 bases). CDR3 size: 16 residues. The germline gives CDR1 SGHVT, CDR2 SQSDAQ. Trimming removed 4 bases from V and 2 bases from J, with 15 bases in between. In DNA form, the CDR3 reads TGTGCCAGCAGCTCCAAATGGGGGTCCGGCAATCAGCCCCAGCATTTT. It specifies CASSSKWGSGNQPQHF.

V and J are TRBV6-4 and TRBJ2-5, with 8 nucleotides matching TRBD2. CDR1 MRHNA and CDR2 SNTAGT come from the germline V gene. V lost 3 bases, J lost 4 bases, and 4 bases stayed unmatched. The CDR3 consists of 14 residues. CDR3 nucleotides: TGTGCCAGCAGTGAGGGACTAGAAGCAGAGACCCAGTACTTC. Encoded protein: CASSEGLEAETQYF.

The table lists this clonotype with a few counts. J is TRBJ2-1 and V is TRBV7-2, with 8 bases identical to TRBD2. The trim removed 1 base at V and 6 bases at J, leaving 11 bases unmatched. Germline values: CDR1 SGHTA, CDR2 FQGNSA. This CDR3 region has 17 residues. The CDR3, as DNA: TGTGCCAGCAGCTTAGTGGCCTTTGGCGGGGGGAGCAATGAGCAGTTCTTC. This gives the protein CASSLVAFGGGSNEQFF. The variable domain in full, with the rest retrieved from reference TRBV7-2 and TRBJ2-1, is GAGVSQSPSNKVTEKGKDVELRCDPISGHTALYWYRQSLGQGLEFLIYFQGNSAPDKSGLPSDRFSAERTGGSVSTLTIQRTQQEDSAVYLCASSLVAFGGGSNEQFFGPGTRLTVL.

A note on this clonotype: At one end the junction does not follow the germline gene, possibly because of a read error. This chain links TRBV2 with TRBJ2-5; D gene uncertain. CDR1 SNHLY and CDR2 FYNNEI come from the germline V gene. The CDR3 is 8 amino acids. The CDR3 here is CASSEVVF. The CDR3 DNA is TGTGCCAGCAGTGAAGTGGTATTC.

This clonotype was detected a few times. The V call is TRBV12-3 or TRBV12-4, the J call TRBJ1-3; D uncertain. This CDR3 has 17 amino acids. V was clipped by 3 bases and J by 3 bases, with 18 bases between them. The CDR3 region has the DNA TGTGCCAGCAGTTTTGTTGCGGGCCCATCGTATGGAAACACCATATATTTT. Translation gives CASSFVAGPSYGNTIYF.

The chain has TRBV27 and TRBJ2-3; 8 positions agree with TRBD1. The CDR3 loop spans 14 amino acids. V trimming: 4 bases; J trimming: 4 bases; junction bases outside the gene matches: 4. From germline, CDR1 is MNHEY and CDR2 SMNVEV (reference sequence). The CDR3 DNA follows: TGTGCCAGCAGTTCGACAGGGGTGGCAGATACGCAGTATTTT. This gives the protein CASSSTGVADTQYF.

This clonotype was counted only a few times. The chain recombines TRBV19 with TRBJ1-1, with D possibly being TRBD1 (5 bases). The CDR3 runs 13 residues. V lost 3 bases and J 6 bases, leaving 11 bases between the germline ends. The V gene's germline CDR1 is LNHDA and CDR2 SQIVND (reference sequence). This CDR3 is CASSMGGDAEAFF. DNA of the CDR3: TGTGCCAGTAGTATGGGAGGGGACGCTGAAGCTTTCTTT. Variable domain in full (rest from reference TRBV19 and TRBJ1-1): DGGITQSPKYLFRKEGQNVTLSCEQNLNHDAMYWYRQDPGQGLRLIYYSQIVNDFQKGDIAEGYSVSREKKESFPLTVTSAQKNPTAFYLCASSMGGDAEAFFGQGTRLTVV.

The rearrangement links TRBV6-2 or TRBV6-3 to TRBJ2-7, with TRBD2 matching 7 bases. Trimming at V came to 0 bases and at J to 5 bases, leaving 4 bases not matched to a gene. The V gene's germline CDR1 is MNHEY and CDR2 SVGEGT. The CDR3 consists of 14 residues. CDR3 sequence (DNA): TGTGCCAGCAGTTACTCGGCGGGGGTCAACGAGCAGTACGTC. Amino acids: CASSYSAGVNEQYV.

This chain uses TRBV6-2 or TRBV6-3 with TRBJ1-5; no firm D call. Germline CDR1 reads MNHEY; CDR2 reads SVGEGT. Between the trimmed V and J ends, which lost 6 bases and 6 bases, there was a span of 15 bases. This CDR3 contains 14 residues. The CDR3 sequence: CASSPWGDGQPQHF. CDR3 sequence (DNA): TGTGCCAGCAGCCCCTGGGGTGACGGTCAGCCCCAGCATTTT.

This rearrangement joins TRBV7-2 to TRBJ2-1; 13 bases line up with TRBD2. CDR3 length: 16 amino acids. The germline V gene has CDR1 SGHTA and CDR2 FQGNSA. V lost 2 bases, J lost 5 bases, and 3 bases stayed unmatched. The DNA of the CDR3 is TGTGCCAGCAGCTTAATAGGGACTAGCGGGGACAATGAGCAGTTCTTC. Translating gives CASSLIGTSGDNEQFF.

This clonotype was observed many times. The chain employs TRBV5-4 and TRBJ2-7, with 9 bases aligning to TRBD2. The J segment lost 6 bases and the V segment lost 4 bases, leaving 5 bases of the junction unmatched. The CDR3 extends over 13 amino acids. The germline gives CDR1 SGHNT, CDR2 YYREEE (reference sequence). The CDR3 DNA follows: TGTGCCAGCAGCACCGGACTAGCGCGCGAGCAGTACTTC. Its protein is CASSTGLAREQYF.

This clonotype has just a few counts. V is TRBV7-6 and J is TRBJ2-7; D not certain. The CDR3 covers 16 residues. Trimming left V 5 bases short and J 4 bases short, with 21 bases between. Germline CDR1 is SGHVS and CDR2 is FNYEAQ. Written as DNA, the CDR3 is TGTGCCAGCAGCCCCAACTCCGGTTTTCAAACTTACGAGCAGTACTTC. Amino acids: CASSPNSGFQTYEQYF.

The genes are TRBV7-2 and TRBJ2-7; possibly TRBD2 for D (5 bases). Trimming pared 5 bases from V and 7 bases from J, leaving 15 bases between. The CDR3 has 13 residues. Per germline, CDR1 SGHTA and CDR2 FQGNSA. CDR3 in amino acids: CASSPFPTGEQYF. In DNA form, the CDR3 reads TGTGCCAGCAGCCCCTTCCCTACGGGGGAGCAGTACTTC. Based on the CDR3 plus reference TRBV7-2 and TRBJ2-7, the full variable domain is GAGVSQSPSNKVTEKGKDVELRCDPISGHTALYWYRQSLGQGLEFLIYFQGNSAPDKSGLPSDRFSAERTGGSVSTLTIQRTQQEDSAVYLCASSPFPTGEQYFGPGTRLTVT.

The chain is built from TRBV19 and TRBJ2-4, with D perhaps TRBD2 (6 bases). Trimming took 5 bases from V and 3 from J, leaving 17 bases between them. CDR3 length: 16 residues. In germline, CDR1 is LNHDA, CDR2 SQIVND (reference sequence). CDR3 in amino acids: CASSPEGWGDKNIQYF. In DNA, the CDR3 is TGTGCCAGTAGTCCAGAGGGTTGGGGGGACAAAAACATTCAGTACTTC.

This clonotype showed up just a few times. The chain joins TRBV4-3 to TRBJ1-2, with 7 bases identical to TRBD1. CDR1 and CDR2 from the germline V gene are LGHNA and YSLEER. The CDR3 is 13 amino acids. Trimming at V came to 6 bases and at J to 6 bases, leaving 7 bases not matched to a gene. In nucleotides, the CDR3 is TGCGCCAGCAGTCCTAGGGGGCCGGATGGCTACACCTTC. This translates into CASSPRGPDGYTF.

This chain links TRBV6-2 or TRBV6-3 with TRBJ2-7; D is uncertain. Trimming took 0 bases from V and 6 from J, leaving 9 bases between them. Germline loops: CDR1 MNHEY, CDR2 SVGEGT. The CDR3 has 13 residues. DNA for the CDR3: TGTGCCAGCAGTTACTCCCCAACGGGCGAGCAGTACGTC. It encodes CASSYSPTGEQYV.

This rearrangement joins TRBV7-3 to TRBJ2-2; the D is unclear. The CDR3 is made up of 14 amino acids. Germline CDR1 SGHTA, CDR2 FQGTGA. The V gene lost 2 bases and the J gene lost 7 bases, with 11 bases spanning the gap. The CDR3 DNA is TGTGCCAGCAGCTTATGGGTAGAGGACGGGGAGCTGTTTTTT. It codes for CASSLWVEDGELFF.

The table lists this clonotype with a few counts. The V and J genes are TRBV6-2 or TRBV6-3 and TRBJ2-7; D uncertain. Trimming left V 5 bases short and J 4 bases short, with 9 bases between. This CDR3 contains 12 residues. Germline V gene sequence: CDR1 MNHEY, CDR2 SVGEGT. Here the CDR3 DNA reads TGTGCCAGCAGTACCCTCAGTTACGAGCAGTACGTC. This translates into CASSTLSYEQYV.

This clonotype came up a few times. The V call is TRBV15, the J call TRBJ2-7; weak D call: TRBD1 (6 bases). The CDR3 is 15 amino acids. V was cut by 0 bases and J by 4 bases, with 13 bases left in between. Germline V lookup: CDR1 LNHNV, CDR2 YYDKDF (reference sequence). The CDR3 sequence is CATSRDRLGGYEQYV. The CDR3 DNA is TGTGCCACCAGCAGAGATAGGTTAGGGGGATACGAGCAGTACGTC.

The V call is TRBV19, the J call TRBJ2-3; possibly TRBD1 or TRBD2 for D (5 bases each). The CDR3 is 17 residues long. Germline V gene sequence: CDR1 LNHDA, CDR2 SQIVND (reference sequence). Trimming pared 1 base from V and 1 base from J, leaving 15 bases between. The CDR3 sequence: CASSIVLGEMGTDTQYF. The CDR3 region has the DNA TGTGCCAGTAGTATAGTACTGGGGGAAATGGGCACAGATACGCAGTATTTT. The full variable domain, in which reference TRBV19 and TRBJ2-3 provide the parts outside the CDR3, is DGGITQSPKYLFRKEGQNVTLSCEQNLNHDAMYWYRQDPGQGLRLIYYSQIVNDFQKGDIAEGYSVSREKKESFPLTVTSAQKNPTAFYLCASSIVLGEMGTDTQYFGPGTRLTVL.

This clonotype has a single count. At one end, the junction sequence differs from germline, possibly due to a read error. The chain is built from TRBV7-6 and TRBJ2-6; D is uncertain. The CDR3 has 17 amino acids. Germline assignment: CDR1 SGHVS and CDR2 FNYEAQ. CDR3 in DNA: TGTGCCAGCAGCTTGAACCTCAAAAGCTCTGGGGTCAACGTCCTGACTTTC. Its protein is CASSLNLKSSGVNVLTF.

This clonotype was detected many times. This chain uses TRBV7-2 with TRBJ2-7, with D perhaps matching TRBD1 (6 bases). Looked up from germline, CDR1 is SGHTA and CDR2 is FQGNSA. The CDR3 spans 14 residues. V dropped 5 bases and J dropped 2 bases, with 13 bases sitting between them. CDR3 in amino acids: CASSQGSQTYEQYV. The CDR3 nucleotides read TGTGCCAGCAGCCAGGGGAGTCAGACCTACGAGCAGTACGTC.

The rearrangement joins TRBV7-6 to TRBJ2-3; 7 bases are shared with TRBD2. The junction had 8 bases not matched to a gene; V was cut back by 5 bases and J by 0 bases. This CDR3 spans 16 amino acids. CDR1 is SGHVS and CDR2 is FNYEAQ in the germline V gene. The CDR3 loop is CASSPWGTTSTDTQYF. DNA of the CDR3: TGTGCCAGCAGCCCTTGGGGGACTACCAGCACAGATACGCAGTATTTT.